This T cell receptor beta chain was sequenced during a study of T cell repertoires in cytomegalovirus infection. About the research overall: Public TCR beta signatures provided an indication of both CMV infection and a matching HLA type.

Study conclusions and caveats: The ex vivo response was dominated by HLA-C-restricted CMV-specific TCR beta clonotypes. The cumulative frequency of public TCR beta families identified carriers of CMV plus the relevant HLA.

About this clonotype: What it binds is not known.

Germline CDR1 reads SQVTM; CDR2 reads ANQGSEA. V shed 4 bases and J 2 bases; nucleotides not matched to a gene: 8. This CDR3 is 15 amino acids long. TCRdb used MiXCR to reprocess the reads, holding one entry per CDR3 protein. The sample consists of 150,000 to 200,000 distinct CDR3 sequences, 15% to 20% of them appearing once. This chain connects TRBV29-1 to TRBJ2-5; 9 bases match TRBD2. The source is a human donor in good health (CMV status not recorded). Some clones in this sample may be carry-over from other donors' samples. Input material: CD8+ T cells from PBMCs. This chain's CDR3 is CSVGRAGGKQETQYF. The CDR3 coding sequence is TGCAGCGTTGGCCGAGCGGGGGGCAAACAAGAGACCCAGTACTTC.